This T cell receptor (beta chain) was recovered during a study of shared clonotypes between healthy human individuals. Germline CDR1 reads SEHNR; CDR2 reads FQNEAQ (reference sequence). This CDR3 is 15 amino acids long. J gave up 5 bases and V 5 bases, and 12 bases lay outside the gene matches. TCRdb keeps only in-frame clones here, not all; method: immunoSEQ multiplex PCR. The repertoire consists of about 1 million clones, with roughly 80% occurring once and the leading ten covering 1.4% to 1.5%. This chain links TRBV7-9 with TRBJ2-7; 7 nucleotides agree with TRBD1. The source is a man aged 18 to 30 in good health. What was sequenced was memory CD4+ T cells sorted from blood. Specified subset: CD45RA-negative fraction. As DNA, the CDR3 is TGTGCCAGCAGCCCTGGAGCGACAGGGTTAAACGAGCAGTACTTC. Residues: CASSPGATGLNEQYF.